Following are 29 T cell receptor beta chains from one sample sequenced in a study of T-cell memory formation after mild COVID-19. TCRdb re-derived calls from the 5' RACE reads in MiXCR, one entry per CDR3 protein. The sample contains 340,000 or so distinct CDR3 sequences, over 10% of which appear only once. The source material was PBMCs or a T cell subset sorted from them (not recorded which). Receptor source: a young man who had mild COVID-19 (a few samples of this study predate the infection). Cell type and time point are not known.

In its sample, this clonotype was seen a few times. The V gene is TRBV6-2 or TRBV6-3, the J gene TRBJ2-3, with TRBD2 matching 9 bases. With 7 bases clipped from V and 5 bases from J, the junction kept 16 bases outside the gene matches. CDR3 length: 17 residues. CDR1 is MNHEY, CDR2 SVGEGT, per germline. The CDR3 nucleotides read TGTGCCAGCATCCCCCTCCCGGCGGGGGGGCAAGAAGATACGCAGTATTTT. It specifies CASIPLPAGGQEDTQYF.

V usage is TRBV11-2 and J usage is TRBJ2-1; D gene unclear. Trimming removed 4 bases from V and 7 bases from J, with 17 bases in between. CDR1 SGHAT and CDR2 FQNNGV come from the germline V gene. The CDR3 contains 15 residues. CDR3 coding DNA: TGTGCCAGCAGCTCTTTCCCCCCTCAAGGAAATGAGCAGTTCTTC. Protein: CASSSFPPQGNEQFF.

Many counts were recorded for this clonotype. The rearrangement uses TRBV4-1 and TRBJ1-2, with D maybe TRBD1 (5 bases). The V gene lost 5 bases and the J gene lost 13 bases, with 14 bases spanning the gap. This CDR3 has 11 amino acids. Germline V gives CDR1 MGHRA, CDR2 YSYEKL. The CDR3 reads CASSWLGGLTF. The CDR3 coding sequence is TGCGCCAGCAGCTGGTTGGGGGGTCTCACCTTC.

In its sample, this clonotype was seen a few times. V gene TRBV12-3 or TRBV12-4 combines with J gene TRBJ2-3, with D possibly TRBD2 on 6 matching bases. Trimming pared 8 bases from V and 0 bases from J, leaving 12 bases between. CDR3 length: 14 residues. The CDR3 DNA reads TGTGCCAGCCTTGGGGGACTTAGCACAGATACGCAGTATTTT. Translated, it gives CASLGGLSTDTQYF.

The V call is TRBV4-3, the J call TRBJ2-1; TRBD1 matches at 9 bases. V trimming: 4 bases; J trimming: 5 bases; junction bases outside the gene matches: 6. CDR1 LGHNA and CDR2 YSLEER come from the germline V gene. CDR3 length: 15 amino acids. CDR3 DNA: TGCGCCAGCAGCCGATACAGGGGGCGCGACAATGAGCAGTTCTTC. This translates into CASSRYRGRDNEQFF.

The chain has TRBV12-3 or TRBV12-4 and TRBJ1-3; D uncertain. The CDR3 totals 16 residues. V gave up 6 bases and J gave up 0 bases, with 15 bases separating them. CDR3 in amino acids: CASSTPMHPSGNTIYF. CDR3 nucleotides: TGTGCCAGCAGCACACCGATGCACCCCTCTGGAAACACCATATATTTT.

The gene calls are TRBV6-5 and TRBJ2-1; D may be TRBD2 (6 bases). CDR1 and CDR2 from the germline V gene are MNHEY and SVGAGI. This CDR3 is built from 15 residues. Trimming removed 5 bases at V and 4 bases at J, with 15 bases between. CDR3 sequence: CASSMNAGLYNEQFF. CDR3 in DNA: TGTGCCAGCAGTATGAACGCGGGGCTTTACAATGAGCAGTTCTTC.

This clonotype was seen a few times. J is TRBJ1-5 and V is TRBV4-2; 10 nucleotides agree with TRBD1. Trimming removed 1 base from V and 6 bases from J; junction bases left unmatched: 3. The CDR3 extends over 15 amino acids. Germline assignment: CDR1 LGHNA and CDR2 YNFKEQ. The CDR3 bases are TGTGCCAGCAGCCAAGGACAGGGGGCGTTTCAGCCCCAGCATTTT. It codes for CASSQGQGAFQPQHF.

The rearrangement joins TRBV7-3 to TRBJ2-5, with a weak D call TRBD2 (6 bases). Germline V gene sequence: CDR1 SGHTA, CDR2 FQGTGA. With 3 bases removed from V and 6 bases from J, the gap between germline ends came to 11 bases. The CDR3 sequence is 13 residues long. The chain's CDR3 is CASSFGTSQTQYF. The CDR3 DNA sequence: TGTGCCAGCAGCTTCGGGACTTCTCAGACCCAGTACTTC.

This clonotype turned up a few times. The genes are TRBV5-1 and TRBJ2-7; a possible D gene is TRBD1 (7 bases). This CDR3 is 16 amino acids long. Germline assignment: CDR1 SGHRS and CDR2 YFSETQ. V lost 3 bases and J 0 bases, leaving 16 bases between the germline ends. The CDR3: CASSSRAGGFSYEQYF. The CDR3 nucleotides read TGCGCCAGCAGCTCGCGAGCAGGGGGGTTCTCCTACGAGCAGTACTTC.

This clonotype has a count of ten or more. A junction end diverges from the germline sequence, so it may reflect a read error. V usage is TRBV12-3 or TRBV12-4 and J usage is TRBJ1-6; no definite D call. CDR3 length equals 14 residues. The CDR3: CASSLAGENSPLHF. The CDR3 region has the DNA TGTGCCAGCAGCTTAGCTGGGGAGAATTCACCCCTCCACTTT.

V gene TRBV11-1 combines with J gene TRBJ2-1, with D unresolved. Germline V gene data show CDR1 as SGHAT and CDR2 as FQDESV (reference sequence). Trimming cost V 0 bases and J 5 bases, with 5 bases left between them. The CDR3 loop spans 13 amino acids. The CDR3 loop reads CASSLAANNEQFF. CDR3 DNA: TGTGCCAGCAGCTTAGCAGCTAACAATGAGCAGTTCTTC.

This clonotype was seen more than once but under ten times. The chain recombines TRBV5-1 with TRBJ1-4, with D unresolved. The germline V gene has CDR1 SGHRS and CDR2 YFSETQ. V lost 3 bases and J lost 4, with 13 bases in between. The CDR3 length is 15 residues. In nucleotides, the CDR3 is TGCGCCAGCAGCTGGGCAGCCAAAATTAATGAAAAACTGTTTTTT. Translating gives CASSWAAKINEKLFF.

V usage is TRBV2 and J usage is TRBJ2-4, with a possible D match to TRBD2 (6 bases). CDR3 size: 13 residues. Germline assignment: CDR1 SNHLY and CDR2 FYNNEI. Between the trimmed V and J ends, which lost 10 bases and 1 base, there was a span of 11 bases. The CDR3 reads CATRGLAKNIQYF. DNA for the CDR3: TGTGCCACACGGGGGTTGGCCAAAAACATTCAGTACTTC.

This clonotype was seen ten or more times. This chain uses TRBV5-4 with TRBJ2-1; TRBD2 aligns across 8 bases. Germline V gene lookup returns CDR1 SGHNT and CDR2 YYREEE (reference sequence). With V trimmed by 3 bases and J by 4 bases, 6 bases remained unmatched. CDR3 length: 15 amino acids. The CDR3 is CASSYGGALYNEQFF. The CDR3 coding sequence is TGTGCCAGCAGCTACGGGGGGGCTTTGTACAATGAGCAGTTCTTC.

Only a few counts were recorded for this clonotype. The chain uses TRBV9 and TRBJ1-1, with D unclear. This CDR3 contains 14 residues. V was clipped by 0 bases and J by 0 bases, with 6 bases between them. CDR1 and CDR2 (germline): SGDLS, YYNGEE. In DNA form, the CDR3 reads TGTGCCAGCAGCGTAGGATCCCTGAACACTGAAGCTTTCTTT. Translated, it gives CASSVGSLNTEAFF.

This clonotype has a handful of counts. CDR3 in DNA: TGTGCCAGCAGCCGGCAGGGAGACATTCAGTACTTC. Translated, it gives CASSRQGDIQYF. V gene TRBV2 combines with J gene TRBJ2-4, with D tentatively TRBD1 or TRBD2 (5 bases each). The ends were cut back, 6 bases at V and 8 bases at J, with 11 bases in the middle. The germline gives CDR1 SNHLY, CDR2 FYNNEI. This CDR3 is 12 amino acids long.

The rearrangement joins TRBV7-9 to TRBJ2-6; unclear D gene. CDR3 length equals 15 residues. The germline V and J ends were trimmed by 1 base and 0 bases, with 4 bases remaining between them. Germline values: CDR1 SEHNR, CDR2 FQNEAQ (reference sequence). The CDR3 protein is CASSLERSGANVLTF. For the CDR3, the DNA is TGTGCCAGCAGCTTAGAGCGCTCTGGGGCCAACGTCCTGACTTTC.

This clonotype was found many times. V gene TRBV6-2 or TRBV6-3 combines with J gene TRBJ2-7; 12 nucleotides match TRBD1. Trimming took 6 bases from V and 6 from J; bases not matched to a gene: 3. CDR3 length equals 13 residues. CDR1 is MNHEY and CDR2 is SVGEGT in the germline V gene. CDR3 sequence (DNA): TGTGCCAGCAGGGGGACAGGGGGCCTCGAGCAGTACGTC. Its translation: CASRGTGGLEQYV.

This clonotype was seen at least ten times. This chain uses TRBV7-2 with TRBJ2-3; perhaps TRBD2 as D (5 bases). This CDR3 has 15 amino acids. V was clipped by 3 bases and J by 1 base, with 11 bases between them. Germline V lookup: CDR1 SGHTA, CDR2 FQGNSA. The CDR3 loop is CASSLLRGGTDTQYF. The CDR3 DNA reads as TGTGCCAGCAGCTTGTTACGGGGAGGCACAGATACGCAGTATTTT.

This clonotype was found many times. The gene calls are TRBV2 and TRBJ1-1; maybe TRBD1 (6 bases). The CDR3 covers 14 residues. V lost 6 bases, J lost 0 bases, and 11 bases lay in between. In germline, CDR1 is SNHLY, CDR2 FYNNEI. The CDR3 region is CASSRDIMNTEAFF. CDR3 coding DNA: TGTGCCAGCAGCAGGGACATCATGAACACTGAAGCTTTCTTT. The variable domain in full, with the rest retrieved from reference TRBV2 and TRBJ1-1, is EPEVTQTPSHQVTQMGQEVILRCVPISNHLYFYWYRQILGQKVEFLVSFYNNEISEKSEIFDDQFSVERPDGSNFTLKIRSTKLEDSAMYFCASSRDIMNTEAFFGQGTRLTVV.

This clonotype has a handful of counts. CDR3 in amino acids: CASSHRVDGNTEAFF. CDR3 bases: TGTGCCAGCAGCCACCGTGTCGACGGGAACACTGAAGCTTTCTTT. The V and J genes are TRBV9 and TRBJ1-1; no clear D. This CDR3 spans 15 amino acids. The ends were cut back, 4 bases at V and 1 base at J, with 14 bases in the middle. The germline V gene has CDR1 SGDLS and CDR2 YYNGEE.

This clonotype was detected a few times. The chain links TRBV2 to TRBJ2-1, with TRBD2 matching over 7 bases. J gave up 12 bases and V 4 bases, and 6 bases lay outside the gene matches. The CDR3 runs to 12 residues. From germline, CDR1 is SNHLY and CDR2 FYNNEI. The CDR3 loop reads CASSATGGPQFF. The CDR3 nucleotides are TGTGCCAGCAGTGCGACGGGGGGACCGCAGTTCTTC.

There are a few counts of this clonotype. V is TRBV6-2 or TRBV6-3 and J is TRBJ2-1, with no clear D. Germline CDR1 is MNHEY and CDR2 is SVGEGT. The ends were cut back, 8 bases at V and 7 bases at J, with 15 bases in the middle. This CDR3 comprises 13 residues. CDR3 nucleotides: TGTGCCAGCGGGCAGGCGACCTCAAATGAGCAGTTCTTC. Residues: CASGQATSNEQFF.

This chain links TRBV5-1 with TRBJ1-2; perhaps TRBD1 as D (5 bases). V lost 0 bases, J lost 4 bases, and 16 bases lay in between. From germline, CDR1 is SGHRS and CDR2 YFSETQ. The CDR3 sequence is 16 residues long. This CDR3 reads CASSLAGGGRGYGYTF. The CDR3 DNA reads TGCGCCAGCAGCTTGGCCGGGGGAGGGCGCGGCTATGGCTACACCTTC.

This clonotype was found a few times. This sequence joins TRBV11-2 and TRBJ1-3; D is uncertain. Germline loops: CDR1 SGHAT, CDR2 FQNNGV. The CDR3 runs to 15 residues. The V end lost 1 base, the J end lost 1 base, and 8 bases lay between the germline ends. Here the CDR3 reads CASSLVRTSGNTIYF. The CDR3 nucleotides are TGTGCCAGCAGCTTAGTGCGAACTTCTGGAAACACCATATATTTT.

This clonotype was seen a handful of times. This chain links TRBV4-3 with TRBJ2-3; 7 bases agree with TRBD1. Losses at the gene ends were 2 bases for V and 3 bases for J; bases not matched to a gene: 8. The CDR3 loop spans 16 amino acids. Looked up from germline, CDR1 is LGHNA and CDR2 is YSLEER. CDR3 residues: CASSQLQGTSTDTQYF. Written as DNA, the CDR3 is TGCGCCAGCAGCCAATTACAGGGGACGAGTACAGATACGCAGTATTTT.

This CDR3 reads CASSFGVGRGHLSNQPQHF. CDR3 nucleotides: TGTGCCAGCAGCTTTGGCGTAGGACGGGGACATCTTAGCAATCAGCCCCAGCATTTT. The V gene is TRBV6-2 or TRBV6-3, the J gene TRBJ1-5; weak D call: TRBD1 (6 bases). This CDR3 has 19 amino acids. Trimming shortened V by 6 bases and J by 0 bases, and 24 bases separated the two germline ends. The germline CDR1 and CDR2 sequences are MNHEY and SVGEGT.

This clonotype occurred a few times. The chain recombines TRBV6-2 or TRBV6-3 with TRBJ2-7, with a tentative D call TRBD1 (6 bases). With 6 bases removed from V and 3 bases from J, the gap between germline ends came to 9 bases. This CDR3 comprises 12 residues. CDR1 is MNHEY, CDR2 SVGEGT, per germline. The chain's CDR3 is CASRGTHYEQYF. DNA of the CDR3: TGTGCCAGCAGAGGGACACACTACGAGCAGTACTTC.